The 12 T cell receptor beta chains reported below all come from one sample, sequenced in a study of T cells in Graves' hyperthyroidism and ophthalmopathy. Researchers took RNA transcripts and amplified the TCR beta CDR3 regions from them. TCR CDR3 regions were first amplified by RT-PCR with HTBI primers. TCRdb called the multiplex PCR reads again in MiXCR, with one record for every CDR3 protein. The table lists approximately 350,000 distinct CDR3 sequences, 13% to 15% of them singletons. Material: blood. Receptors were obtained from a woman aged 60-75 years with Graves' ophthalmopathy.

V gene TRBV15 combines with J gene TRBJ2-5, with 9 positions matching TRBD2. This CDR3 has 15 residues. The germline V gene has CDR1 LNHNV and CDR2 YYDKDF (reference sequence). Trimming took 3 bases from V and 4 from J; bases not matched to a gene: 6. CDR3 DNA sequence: TGTGCCACCAGCAGGACGGGCGGGGGGGTAGAGACCCAGTACTTC. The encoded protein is CATSRTGGGVETQYF.

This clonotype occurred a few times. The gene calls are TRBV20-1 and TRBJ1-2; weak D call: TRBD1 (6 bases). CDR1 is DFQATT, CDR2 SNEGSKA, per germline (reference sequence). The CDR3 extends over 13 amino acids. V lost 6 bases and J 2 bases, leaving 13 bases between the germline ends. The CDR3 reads CSANDRSNYGYTF. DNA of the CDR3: TGCAGTGCGAACGACAGGTCCAACTATGGCTACACCTTC.

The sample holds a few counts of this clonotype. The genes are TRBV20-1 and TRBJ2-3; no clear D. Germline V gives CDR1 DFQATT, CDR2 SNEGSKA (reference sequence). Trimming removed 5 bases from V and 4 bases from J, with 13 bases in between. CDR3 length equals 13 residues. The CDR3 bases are TGCAGTGCTGGCAAAGGGAAGGCAGATACGCAGTATTTT. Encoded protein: CSAGKGKADTQYF.

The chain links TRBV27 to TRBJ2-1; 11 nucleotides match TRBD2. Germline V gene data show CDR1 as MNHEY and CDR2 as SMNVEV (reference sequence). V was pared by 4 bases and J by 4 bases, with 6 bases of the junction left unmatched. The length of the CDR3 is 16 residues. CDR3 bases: TGTGCCAGCAGTTCAAGACTAGCGGGATGGTACAATGAGCAGTTCTTC. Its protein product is CASSSRLAGWYNEQFF.

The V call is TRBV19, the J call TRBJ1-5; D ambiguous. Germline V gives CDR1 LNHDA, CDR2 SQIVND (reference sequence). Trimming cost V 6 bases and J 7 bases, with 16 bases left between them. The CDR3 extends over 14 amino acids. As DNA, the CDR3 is TGTGCCAGTAGCACCGGGCCCCAAGGGCAGCCCCAGCATTTT. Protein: CASSTGPQGQPQHF. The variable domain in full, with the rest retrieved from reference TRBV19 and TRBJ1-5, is DGGITQSPKYLFRKEGQNVTLSCEQNLNHDAMYWYRQDPGQGLRLIYYSQIVNDFQKGDIAEGYSVSREKKESFPLTVTSAQKNPTAFYLCASSTGPQGQPQHFGDGTRLSIL.

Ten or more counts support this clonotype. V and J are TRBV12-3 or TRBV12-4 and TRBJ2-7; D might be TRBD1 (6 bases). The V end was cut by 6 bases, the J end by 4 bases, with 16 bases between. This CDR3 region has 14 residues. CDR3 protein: CASRPQGGTYEQYF. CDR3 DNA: TGTGCCAGCAGACCACAGGGCGGCACGTACGAGCAGTACTTC.

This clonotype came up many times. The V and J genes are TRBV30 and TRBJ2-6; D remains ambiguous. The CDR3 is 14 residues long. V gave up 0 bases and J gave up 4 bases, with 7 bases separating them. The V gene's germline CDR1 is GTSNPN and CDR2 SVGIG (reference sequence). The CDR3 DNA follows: TGTGCCTGGAGTGTTTCCTCCGGGGCCAACGTCCTGACTTTC. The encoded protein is CAWSVSSGANVLTF.

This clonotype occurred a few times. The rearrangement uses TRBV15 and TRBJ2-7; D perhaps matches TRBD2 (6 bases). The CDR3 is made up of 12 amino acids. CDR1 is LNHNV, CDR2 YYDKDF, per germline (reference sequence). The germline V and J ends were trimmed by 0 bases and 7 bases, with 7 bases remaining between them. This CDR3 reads CATSREGTEQYF. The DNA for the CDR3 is TGTGCCACCAGCAGAGAGGGGACTGAGCAGTACTTC.

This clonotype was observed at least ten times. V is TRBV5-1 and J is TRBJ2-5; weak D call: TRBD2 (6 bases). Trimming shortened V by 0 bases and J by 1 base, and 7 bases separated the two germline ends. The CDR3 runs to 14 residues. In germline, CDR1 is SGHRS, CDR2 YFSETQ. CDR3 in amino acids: CASSLVSGQETQYF. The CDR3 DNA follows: TGCGCCAGCAGCTTGGTTAGCGGCCAAGAGACCCAGTACTTC.

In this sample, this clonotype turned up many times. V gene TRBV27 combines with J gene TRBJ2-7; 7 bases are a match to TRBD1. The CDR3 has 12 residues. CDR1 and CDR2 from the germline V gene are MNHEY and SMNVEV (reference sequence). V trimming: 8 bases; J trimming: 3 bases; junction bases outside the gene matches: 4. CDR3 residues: CASGDSFYEQYF. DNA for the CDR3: TGTGCCAGCGGGGACAGCTTCTACGAGCAGTACTTC.

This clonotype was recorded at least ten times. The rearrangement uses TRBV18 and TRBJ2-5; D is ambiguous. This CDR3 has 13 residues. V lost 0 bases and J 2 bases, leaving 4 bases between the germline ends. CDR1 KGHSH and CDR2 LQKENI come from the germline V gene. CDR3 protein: CASSPPIQETQYF. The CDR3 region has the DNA TGTGCCAGCTCACCACCGATACAAGAGACCCAGTACTTC.

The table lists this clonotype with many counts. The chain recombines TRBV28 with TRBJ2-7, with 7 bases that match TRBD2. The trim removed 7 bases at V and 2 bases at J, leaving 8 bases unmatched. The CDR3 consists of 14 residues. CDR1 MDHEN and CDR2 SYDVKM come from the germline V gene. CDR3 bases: TGTGCCAGCATCTCGGGTAGCGGGCCCTACGAGCAGTACTTC. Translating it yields CASISGSGPYEQYF. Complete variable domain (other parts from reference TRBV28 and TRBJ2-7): DVKVTQSSRYLVKRTGEKVFLECVQDMDHENMFWYRQDPGLGLRLIYFSYDVKMKEKGDIPEGYSVSREKKERFSLILESASTNQTSMYLCASISGSGPYEQYFGPGTRLTVT.